Shown below are 16 T cell receptor beta chains from a single sample sequenced in a study of OX40 agonist ivuxolimab in advanced cancers. Generated by immunoSEQ multiplex PCR, the TCRdb table keeps only in-frame clones and is missing some. The sample carries fewer than 40,000 clones, about 83% recorded once. Sequenced here: CD4+ or CD8+ T cells sorted from blood, sampled in a trial of the OX40 agonist ivuxolimab. The receptors come from an adult with an advanced solid tumor such as melanoma, head and neck, liver or kidney cancer.

Here the CDR3 DNA reads TGTGCCAGCAGTTTAACTAGCGGGAGGGCCTTTTCGGCCTACGAGCAGTACTTC. This codes for CASSLTSGRAFSAYEQYF. The chain combines TRBV28 with TRBJ2-7; 13 nucleotides align to TRBD2. V lost 2 bases and J lost 2; bases outside the gene matches: 9. From germline, CDR1 is MDHEN and CDR2 SYDVKM. This CDR3 is built from 18 residues. The full variable domain, rest sourced from reference TRBV28 and TRBJ2-7, is DVKVTQSSRYLVKRTGEKVFLECVQDMDHENMFWYRQDPGLGLRLIYFSYDVKMKEKGDIPEGYSVSREKKERFSLILESASTNQTSMYLCASSLTSGRAFSAYEQYFGPGTRLTVT.

This clone was detected only a few times. The chain is built from TRBV2 and TRBJ2-3; 11 bases map to TRBD2. V lost 5 bases and J lost 5; bases outside the gene matches: 6. The germline V gene encodes CDR1 SNHLY and CDR2 FYNNEI. The CDR3 spans 15 residues. The DNA of the CDR3 is TGTGCCAGCAGTCCGACTAGCGGGATCCAAGATACGCAGTATTTT. Encoded protein: CASSPTSGIQDTQYF.

By share of the sample, this clone is medium-sized. The genes are TRBV6-4 and TRBJ1-2; 9 nucleotides match TRBD1. Trimming cost V 3 bases and J 5 bases; bases outside gene matches: 10. This CDR3 is 16 amino acids long. The germline V gene has CDR1 MRHNA and CDR2 SNTAGT. In DNA, the CDR3 is TGTGCCAGCAGTGAAGACCCGACAGGGGGAAATTATGGCTACACCTTC. It specifies CASSEDPTGGNYGYTF.

This chain links TRBV6-6 with TRBJ1-2; D not resolved. The CDR3 has 12 amino acids. The germline gives CDR1 MNHNY, CDR2 SVGAGI (reference sequence). The V end lost 2 bases, the J end lost 8 bases, and 9 bases lay between the germline ends. CDR3 in amino acids: CASSYPGSGYTF. The CDR3 DNA reads TGTGCCAGCAGTTACCCGGGTTCGGGCTACACCTTC.

The chain links TRBV7-2 to TRBJ2-1; 10 bases line up with TRBD1. V shed 0 bases, J shed 3 bases, and the junction held 5 bases outside the gene matches. This CDR3 is 17 amino acids long. Germline CDR1 reads SGHTA; CDR2 reads FQGNSA. CDR3 in amino acids: CASSLASGTGDYNEQFF. DNA of the CDR3: TGTGCCAGCAGCTTAGCGTCCGGGACAGGGGACTACAATGAGCAGTTCTTC.

The chain has TRBV4-3 and TRBJ2-2; D is unresolved. Germline V lookup: CDR1 LGHNA, CDR2 YSLEER. This CDR3 has 15 residues. Trimming shortened V by 4 bases and J by 6 bases, and 15 bases separated the two germline ends. As DNA, the CDR3 is TGCGCCAGCAGCCTATCCAGCGCAGGATCCGGGGAGCTGTTTTTT. This encodes CASSLSSAGSGELFF.

The V call is TRBV11-2, the J call TRBJ2-7, with a weak D call TRBD2 (6 bases). Germline CDR1 SGHAT, CDR2 FQNNGV. Trimming removed 1 base at V and 2 bases at J, with 9 bases between. There are 14 residues in the CDR3. CDR3 residues: CASSLVRDAYEQYF. Here the CDR3 DNA reads TGTGCCAGCAGCTTAGTGCGGGACGCCTACGAGCAGTACTTC.

The rearrangement links TRBV4-1 to TRBJ2-7, with 11 bases that match TRBD2. V shed 5 bases, J shed 0 bases, and the junction held 6 bases outside the gene matches. The CDR3 length is 16 residues. Germline V gives CDR1 MGHRA, CDR2 YSYEKL. The CDR3 DNA follows: TGCGCCAGCAGCACCCAAACTAGCGGGAGCTCCTACGAGCAGTACTTC. Translated, it gives CASSTQTSGSSYEQYF.

A single count supports this clone. The chain employs TRBV13 and TRBJ1-3; a possible D gene is TRBD1 (6 bases). The germline V gene has CDR1 PRHDT and CDR2 FYEKMQ (reference sequence). The germline V and J ends were trimmed by 6 bases and 4 bases, with 13 bases remaining between them. CDR3 length: 14 amino acids. The CDR3 DNA follows: TGTGCCAGCAGGTTGGACAGTGCCGGAAACACCATATATTTT. It is translated as CASRLDSAGNTIYF.

This chain joins TRBV9 and TRBJ2-7; TRBD2 aligns across 7 bases. The CDR3 covers 15 residues. J lost 2 bases, V lost 0 bases, and 5 bases had no gene match. Germline CDR1 SGDLS, CDR2 YYNGEE. The DNA for the CDR3 is TGTGCCAGCAGCGTAGAGCCTAGCGGTGCCTACGAGCAGTACTTC. Translating gives CASSVEPSGAYEQYF.

The chain employs TRBV7-3 and TRBJ2-2; tentative D call: TRBD2 (5 bases). Trimming took 2 bases from V and 5 from J, leaving 12 bases between them. Germline V CDR1 and CDR2: SGHTA, FQGTGA. The CDR3 sequence is 15 residues long. The CDR3 nucleotides read TGTGCCAGCAGCTTAGGGATAGAGGGAACCGGGGAGCTGTTTTTT. It translates to CASSLGIEGTGELFF. The complete variable domain, with remaining parts taken from reference TRBV7-3 and TRBJ2-2, reads GAGVSQTPSNKVTEKGKYVELRCDPISGHTALYWYRQSLGQGPEFLIYFQGTGAADDSGLPNDRFFAVRPEGSVSTLKIQRTERGDSAVYLCASSLGIEGTGELFFGEGSRLTVL.

This chain uses TRBV29-1 with TRBJ1-1; D gene uncertain. Germline values: CDR1 SQVTM, CDR2 ANQGSEA. Trimming took 8 bases from V and 4 from J, leaving 11 bases between them. This CDR3 is 11 amino acids long. Here the CDR3 reads CSPRMGTEAFF. The CDR3 DNA follows: TGCAGCCCCCGGATGGGCACTGAAGCTTTCTTT.

The chain carries TRBV29-1 and TRBJ2-1; the D is unclear. V lost 0 bases and J lost 11, with 11 bases in between. The CDR3 spans 12 residues. Germline loops: CDR1 SQVTM, CDR2 ANQGSEA. The CDR3 region is CSVEDRPGKQFF. CDR3 DNA sequence: TGCAGCGTTGAAGATCGTCCAGGAAAGCAGTTCTTC.

The chain employs TRBV6-5 and TRBJ2-5; maybe TRBD1 (6 bases). This CDR3 has 13 amino acids. Looked up from germline, CDR1 is MNHEY and CDR2 is SVGAGI. Trimming took 5 bases from V and 5 from J, leaving 12 bases between them. The chain's CDR3 is CASSQQGRETQYF. DNA of the CDR3: TGTGCCAGCAGTCAACAGGGCCGCGAGACCCAGTACTTC.

V is TRBV5-4 and J is TRBJ2-7, with 7 bases identical to TRBD1. CDR1 is SGHNT and CDR2 is YYREEE in the germline V gene (reference sequence). The trim removed 0 bases at V and 2 bases at J, leaving 2 bases unmatched. The CDR3 consists of 14 residues. CDR3 DNA sequence: TGTGCCAGCAGCTTGGCGGGACAGACCTACGAGCAGTACTTC. It yields the protein CASSLAGQTYEQYF.

The chain joins TRBV27 to TRBJ2-1, with D tentatively TRBD2 (6 bases). Germline V gives CDR1 MNHEY, CDR2 SMNVEV (reference sequence). The CDR3 has 14 amino acids. With 7 bases removed from V and 4 bases from J, the gap between germline ends came to 14 bases. Here the CDR3 reads CASISLAGYNEQFF. Written as DNA, the CDR3 is TGTGCCAGCATTAGCCTGGCGGGGTACAATGAGCAGTTCTTC.